The subject of this entry is one TCR beta chain. The germline V gene encodes CDR1 SEHNR and CDR2 FQNEAQ (reference sequence). This CDR3 region has 12 residues. V shed 2 bases and J 11 bases; nucleotides not matched to a gene: 2. Method: immunoSEQ multiplex PCR; TCRdb's copy keeps in-frame clones and lacks some. Of more than 80,000 clones in the sample, about 88% are singletons; the top ten hold 1.8%. The source of the sample is a study of cytomegalovirus exposure and HLA in healthy donors. The source material was PBMCs. The chain recombines TRBV7-9 with TRBJ1-1, with 10 bases fitting TRBD1. The TCR was taken from a woman in her late teens or twenties in good health and CMV-seropositive. This chain's CDR3 is CASSLSDRGAFF. The CDR3 bases are TGTGCCAGCAGCTTATCGGACAGGGGGGCTTTCTTT.